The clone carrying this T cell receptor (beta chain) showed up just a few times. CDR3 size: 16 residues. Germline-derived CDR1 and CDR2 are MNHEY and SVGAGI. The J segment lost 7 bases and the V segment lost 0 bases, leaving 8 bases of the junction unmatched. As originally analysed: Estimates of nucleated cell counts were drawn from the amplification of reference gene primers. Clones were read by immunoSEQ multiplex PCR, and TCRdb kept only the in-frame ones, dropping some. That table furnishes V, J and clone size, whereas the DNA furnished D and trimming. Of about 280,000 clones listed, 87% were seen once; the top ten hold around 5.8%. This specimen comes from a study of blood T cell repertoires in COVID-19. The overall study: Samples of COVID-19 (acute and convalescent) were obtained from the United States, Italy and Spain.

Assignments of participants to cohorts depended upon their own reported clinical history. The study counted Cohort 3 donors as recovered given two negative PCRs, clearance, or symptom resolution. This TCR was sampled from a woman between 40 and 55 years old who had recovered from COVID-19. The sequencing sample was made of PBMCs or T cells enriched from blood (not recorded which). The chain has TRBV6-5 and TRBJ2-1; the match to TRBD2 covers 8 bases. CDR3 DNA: TGTGCCAGCAGTTACTCGACTTCGGGAGGGAGGAATGAGCAGTTCTTC. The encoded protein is CASSYSTSGGRNEQFF.